The 11 T cell receptor beta chains in this list originate from one sample, sequenced in a study of blood T cell repertoires in COVID-19. Here immunoSEQ multiplex PCR was the method, and the copy in TCRdb shows in-frame clones only, minus some. The repertoire has some 120,000 clones, 90% of them found once; the top ten carry around 3.6%. Sequences were obtained from peripheral blood. These receptors were taken from a man aged 50-59 years with active COVID-19.

The genes are TRBV30 and TRBJ2-2; 8 positions match TRBD1. V lost 7 bases, J lost 0 bases, and 13 bases stayed unmatched. The germline V gene has CDR1 GTSNPN and CDR2 SVGIG (reference sequence). The length of the CDR3 is 17 residues. The CDR3 nucleotides read TGTGCCTTGCTAGCCCAGGGGGCCTTAGCGAACACCGGGGAGCTGTTTTTT. Translating it yields CALLAQGALANTGELFF.

The V call is TRBV11-2, the J call TRBJ1-3; D unclear. V lost 5 bases and J lost 0, with 8 bases in between. In germline, CDR1 is SGHAT, CDR2 FQNNGV. This CDR3 contains 14 residues. This CDR3 reads CASSQRGSGNTIYF. The DNA of the CDR3 is TGTGCCAGCAGCCAGCGAGGCTCTGGAAACACCATATATTTT.

The rearrangement links TRBV19 to TRBJ1-6, with 8 bases matching TRBD1. The CDR3 runs to 14 residues. The trim removed 6 bases at V and 6 bases at J, leaving 4 bases unmatched. Germline V CDR1 and CDR2: LNHDA, SQIVND (reference sequence). As DNA, the CDR3 is TGTGCCAGTAGAACAGGGGGACTTAATTCACCCCTCCACTTT. It codes for CASRTGGLNSPLHF.

This clone came up a few times. The V gene is TRBV6-5, the J gene TRBJ1-5; TRBD1 matches at 7 bases. Germline loops: CDR1 MNHEY, CDR2 SVGAGI. V gave up 5 bases and J gave up 5 bases; unmatched junction bases: 6. The CDR3 loop spans 14 amino acids. The CDR3 sequence is CASSPKTGHQPQHF. In DNA form, the CDR3 reads TGTGCCAGCAGTCCGAAGACAGGGCATCAGCCCCAGCATTTT.

This chain joins TRBV10-1 and TRBJ2-7; 7 bases map to TRBD2. The CDR3 is 12 amino acids. Germline CDR1 is WNHNN and CDR2 is SYGVQD (reference sequence). V lost 5 bases and J lost 7; bases outside the gene matches: 5. The CDR3 DNA reads TGCGCCAGCAGTCCCCAGGGAGGGGAGCAGTACGTC. Its translation: CASSPQGGEQYV.

This sequence joins TRBV27 and TRBJ1-1; D remains unclear. The CDR3 extends over 15 amino acids. V was trimmed by 5 bases and J by 0 bases, leaving 13 bases between them. From germline, CDR1 is MNHEY and CDR2 SMNVEV (reference sequence). The CDR3 bases are TGTGCCAGCAGTCCGACTTCGAGGGTGAACACTGAAGCTTTCTTT. Translation: CASSPTSRVNTEAFF.

In this sample, this clone turned up once. This chain links TRBV5-5 with TRBJ1-2; 7 positions agree with TRBD1. This CDR3 has 14 amino acids. Germline trimming cut 5 bases from V and 4 bases from J; bases unmatched to any gene: 8. Germline V gene data show CDR1 as SGHKS and CDR2 as YYEKEE (reference sequence). CDR3 sequence reads: CASRSWGQIYGYTF. CDR3 sequence (DNA): TGTGCCAGCAGGTCGTGGGGACAGATCTATGGCTACACCTTC.

This clone was counted once. This CDR3 is also generated by other DNA sequences in the sample. The chain joins TRBV5-1 to TRBJ1-1; 9 positions agree with TRBD1. Germline-derived CDR1 and CDR2 are SGHRS and YFSETQ. Trimming cost V 4 bases and J 5 bases; bases outside gene matches: 6. The CDR3 is 14 residues long. The CDR3 is CASSPGQGRTEAFF. CDR3 sequence (DNA): TGCGCCAGCAGCCCGGGACAGGGAAGAACTGAAGCTTTCTTT.

This clone was recorded only once. The chain couples TRBV7-9 to TRBJ2-1; TRBD1 agrees at 7 bases. This CDR3 comprises 16 residues. Germline loops: CDR1 SEHNR, CDR2 FQNEAQ (reference sequence). With V trimmed by 4 bases and J by 3 bases, 9 bases remained unmatched. The CDR3 DNA sequence: TGTGCCAGCAGCTCCTCCGGGACAGCCCTCTACAATGAGCAGTTCTTC. It is translated as CASSSSGTALYNEQFF.

The chain is built from TRBV18 and TRBJ2-4; a weak D match, TRBD1 (6 bases). The V gene lost 1 base and the J gene lost 0 bases, with 7 bases spanning the gap. CDR1 and CDR2 (germline): KGHSH, LQKENI. This CDR3 is 15 amino acids long. The CDR3 here is CASSPRGLAKNIQYF. Written as DNA, the CDR3 is TGTGCCAGCTCACCACGGGGGCTAGCCAAAAACATTCAGTACTTC.

J is TRBJ1-5 and V is TRBV18; D is unresolved. Germline V lookup: CDR1 KGHSH, CDR2 LQKENI. Trimming removed 4 bases at V and 5 bases at J, with 12 bases between. The CDR3 totals 14 residues. This CDR3 is CASSLTKVYQPQHF. As DNA, the CDR3 is TGTGCCAGCTCACTTACTAAGGTCTATCAGCCCCAGCATTTT. Drawing the rest from reference TRBV18 and TRBJ1-5, the complete variable domain is NAGVMQNPRHLVRRRGQEARLRCSPMKGHSHVYWYRQLPEEGLKFMVYLQKENIIDESGMPKERFSAEFPKEGPSILRIQQVVRGDSAAYFCASSLTKVYQPQHFGDGTRLSIL.